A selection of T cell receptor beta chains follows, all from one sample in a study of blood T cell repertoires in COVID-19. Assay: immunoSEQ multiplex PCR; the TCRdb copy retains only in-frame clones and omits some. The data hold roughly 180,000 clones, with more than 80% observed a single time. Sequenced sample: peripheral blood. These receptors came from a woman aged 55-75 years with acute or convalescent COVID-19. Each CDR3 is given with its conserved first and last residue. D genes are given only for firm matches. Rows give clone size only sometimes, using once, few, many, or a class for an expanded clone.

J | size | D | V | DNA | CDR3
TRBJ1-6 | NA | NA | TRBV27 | NA | CASSSSGQGRRVNLPLHF
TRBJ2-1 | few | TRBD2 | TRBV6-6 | TGTGCCAGCAGTCGAAATGCGGGAGGGAGCTCCTACAATGAGCAGTTCTTC | CASSRNAGGSSYNEQFF
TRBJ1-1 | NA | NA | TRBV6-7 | TGTGCCAGCAGCTCCGAGGAGGGGCGCGGCACTGAAGCTTTCTTT | CASSSEEGRGTEAFF
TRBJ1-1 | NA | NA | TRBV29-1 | TGCAGCGTTATACACTCCGCGGTCATCGGGACTGAAGCTTTCTTT | CSVIHSAVIGTEAFF
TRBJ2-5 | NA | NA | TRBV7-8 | TGTGCCAGCTCTGGGGGCCGGGAAGAGACCCAGTACTTC | CASSGGREETQYF
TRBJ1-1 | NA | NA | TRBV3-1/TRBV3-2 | TGTGCCAGCAGCCATGCTCAGGGCAACACTGAAGCTTTCTTT | CASSHAQGNTEAFF
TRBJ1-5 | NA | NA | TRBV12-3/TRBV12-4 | TGTGCCAGCAGTTTACTCGGTCAGCCCCAGCATTTT | CASSLLGQPQHF
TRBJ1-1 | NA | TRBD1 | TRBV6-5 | TGTGCCAGCAGTAAAAAACAGGGGGCGAACACTGAAGCTTTCTTT | CASSKKQGANTEAFF
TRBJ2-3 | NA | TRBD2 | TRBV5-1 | TGCGCCAGCAGCTTAGCGGGAGCTTCCACAGATACGCAGTATTTT | CASSLAGASTDTQYF
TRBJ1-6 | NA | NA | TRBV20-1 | TGCAGTGCTAGTAGCCGGGTGACCTCACCCCTCCACTTT | CSASSRVTSPLHF
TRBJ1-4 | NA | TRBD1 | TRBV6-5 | TGTGCCAGCGCTGATAACAGGGGGAGGACTGAAAAACTGTTTTTT | CASADNRGRTEKLFF
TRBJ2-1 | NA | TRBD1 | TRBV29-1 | TGCAGCGTTGGGGACAGAATTTACAATGAGCAGTTCTTC | CSVGDRIYNEQFF
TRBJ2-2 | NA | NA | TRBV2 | TGTGCCAGCAAGAAACAGGTATCGAACACCGGGGAGCTGTTTTTT | CASKKQVSNTGELFF
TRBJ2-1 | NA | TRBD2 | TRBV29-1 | TGCAGCGTAAGGACTAGCGGGAGGAGGGAGCAGTTCTTC | CSVRTSGRREQFF
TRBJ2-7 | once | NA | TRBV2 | TGTGCCAGCAGTGTAGCCCAGGGCAAGTACGAGCAGTACTTC | CASSVAQGKYEQYF
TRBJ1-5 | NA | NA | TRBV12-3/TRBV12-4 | TGTGCCAGCACCGCGTCAAGGGGACAGCCCCAGCATTTT | CASTASRGQPQHF
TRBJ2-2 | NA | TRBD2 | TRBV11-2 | TGTGCCAGCAGCCCCGGACTAGCGGGAGGGCCCGGGGAGCTGTTTTTT | CASSPGLAGGPGELFF
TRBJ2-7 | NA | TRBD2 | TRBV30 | TGTGCCTGGAGTGTCGGGGGTAGCGGGAGTTTAGGCTACGAGCAGTACTTC | CAWSVGGSGSLGYEQYF
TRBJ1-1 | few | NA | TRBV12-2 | TGTGCAAGTCGCCTTCAACCGGGACAGACGAACACTGAAGCTTTCTTT | CASRLQPGQTNTEAFF
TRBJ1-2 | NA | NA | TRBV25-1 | TGTGCCAGCAGTGTTACCGGACAGTCTGGCTACACCTTC | CASSVTGQSGYTF
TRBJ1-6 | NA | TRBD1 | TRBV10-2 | TGCGCCAGCACCGCCGGGACAGAATTTTCACCCCTCCACTTT | CASTAGTEFSPLHF
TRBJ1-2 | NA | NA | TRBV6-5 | TGTGCCAGCAGTTACTCGACTGGGCGGGATGGCTACACCTTC | CASSYSTGRDGYTF
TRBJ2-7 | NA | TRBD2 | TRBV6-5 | TGTGCCAGCAGTTACTCTTCCGGGACTAGTATCCACGAGCAGTACTTC | CASSYSSGTSIHEQYF
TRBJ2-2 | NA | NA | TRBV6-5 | TGTGCCAGCAGTTCCCGAGCGGGTTTAACCGGGGAGCTGTTTTTT | CASSSRAGLTGELFF
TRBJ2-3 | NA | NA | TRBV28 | TGTGCCAGCAGTTCAATAGCGGCAGATACGCAGTATTTT | CASSSIAADTQYF
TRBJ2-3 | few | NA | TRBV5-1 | TGCGCCAGCAGCTTGAGCCCCCCTACGCAGTATTTT | CASSLSPPTQYF
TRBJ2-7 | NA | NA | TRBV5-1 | TGCGCCAGCAGCCGAGACTCCAACTACGAGCAGTACTTC | CASSRDSNYEQYF
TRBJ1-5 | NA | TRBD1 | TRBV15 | TGTGCCACCAGCAGAGATGATGGGACAGGGTGGGATCAGCCCCAGCATTTT | CATSRDDGTGWDQPQHF
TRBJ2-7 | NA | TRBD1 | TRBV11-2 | TGTGCCAGCAGCTTTCACCGGGACAGGGGCTACGAGCAGTACTTC | CASSFHRDRGYEQYF
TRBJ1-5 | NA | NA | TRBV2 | TGTGCCAGCAAGGGCGGGGGGAGCAATCAGCCCCAGCATTTT | CASKGGGSNQPQHF
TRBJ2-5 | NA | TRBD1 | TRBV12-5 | TGTGCTAGTGGGACAGGGATCCAAGAGACCCAGTACTTC | CASGTGIQETQYF
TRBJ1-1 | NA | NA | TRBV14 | TGTGCCAGCAGCCCATACACCGGGTGGACTGAAGCTTTCTTT | CASSPYTGWTEAFF
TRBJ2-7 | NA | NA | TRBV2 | TGTGCCAGCAGTGACAGGGGCGAGCAGTACTTC | CASSDRGEQYF
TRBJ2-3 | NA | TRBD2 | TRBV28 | TGTGCCAGCAGTTTATTAGGACTAGCGGGAGCGGGTACAGATACGCAGTATTTT | CASSLLGLAGAGTDTQYF
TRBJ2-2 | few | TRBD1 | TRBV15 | TGTGCCACCAGCAGAGATCTGGGGCCAGGGGGTAATACCGGGGAGCTGTTTTTT | CATSRDLGPGGNTGELFF
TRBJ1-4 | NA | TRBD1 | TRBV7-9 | TGTGCCAGCAGCCTACAGACAGGGGTGGGAGAGAAAAAACTGTTTTTT | CASSLQTGVGEKKLFF
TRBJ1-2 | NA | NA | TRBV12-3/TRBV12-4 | TGTGCCAGCACCGGCAGGGCTAACTATGGCTACACCTTC | CASTGRANYGYTF
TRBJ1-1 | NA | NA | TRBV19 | TGTGCCAGTAGTATCTCAGGGACTATGAACACTGAAGCTTTCTTT | CASSISGTMNTEAFF
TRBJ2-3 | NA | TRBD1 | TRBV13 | TGTGCCAGCAGCACCCACGCCCGTCCGGGACAGGGATTTACAGATACGCAGTATTTT | CASSTHARPGQGFTDTQYF
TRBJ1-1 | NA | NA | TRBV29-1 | TGCAGCGTGGGGGAGGGGCGTGAAGCTTTCTTT | CSVGEGREAFF
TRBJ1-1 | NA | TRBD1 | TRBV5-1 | TGCGCCAGCAGCTTTCAGGGGGCGGCCACTGAAGCTTTCTTT | CASSFQGAATEAFF
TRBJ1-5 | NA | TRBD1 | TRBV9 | TGTGCCACCCTATCGACAGGGAAAAATCAGCCCCAGCATTTT | CATLSTGKNQPQHF
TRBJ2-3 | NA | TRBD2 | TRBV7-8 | TGTGCCAGCAGCCGGACTAGCGGGAGCACAGATACGCAGTATTTT | CASSRTSGSTDTQYF
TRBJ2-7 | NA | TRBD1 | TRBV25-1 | TGTGCCAGCAGTGATGGGACAGGGGGCTTCGAGCAGTACTTC | CASSDGTGGFEQYF
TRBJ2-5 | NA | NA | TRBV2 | TGTGCCAGCAGTGGTAGTTGGGGCGAAGAGACCCAGTACTTC | CASSGSWGEETQYF
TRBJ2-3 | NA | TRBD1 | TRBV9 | TGTGCCAGCAGCGCAGGTAGGGGACAGGGAACAGATACGCAGTATTTT | CASSAGRGQGTDTQYF
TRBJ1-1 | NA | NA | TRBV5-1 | TGCGCCAGCAGCTTGGCCGGGCAGGGGATGGGCACTGAAGCTTTCTTT | CASSLAGQGMGTEAFF
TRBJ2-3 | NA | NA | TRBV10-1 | TGCGCCAGCAGTGAGTCGCGGGGAACAGATACGCAGTATTTT | CASSESRGTDTQYF
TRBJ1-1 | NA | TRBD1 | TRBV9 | TGTGCCAGCAGCGCCGGACAGGGGAACACTGAAGCTTTCTTT | CASSAGQGNTEAFF
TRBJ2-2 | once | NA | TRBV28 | TGTGCCAGCACCCCCGCGGCCGGGGAGCTGTTTTTT | CASTPAAGELFF
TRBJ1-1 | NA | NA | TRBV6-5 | TGTGCCAGCAGTTACTCCCTCTCCAGGGACACTGAAGCTTTCTTT | CASSYSLSRDTEAFF
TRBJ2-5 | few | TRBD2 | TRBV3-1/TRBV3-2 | TGTGCCAGCAGCCACCTGACCGGGACTAGCGCGGGGGAGACCCAGTACTTC | CASSHLTGTSAGETQYF
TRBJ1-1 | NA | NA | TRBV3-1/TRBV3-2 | TGTGCCAGCAGCCATGGGGCCGCCCCACTGAACACTGAAGCTTTCTTT | CASSHGAAPLNTEAFF
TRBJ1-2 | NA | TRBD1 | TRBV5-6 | TGTGCCAGCAGCACCCGGACAGGGGACAACTATGGCTACACCTTC | CASSTRTGDNYGYTF
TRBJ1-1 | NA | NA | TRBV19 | TGTGCCAGTAGTCCAGTACGAGGGACTGAAGCTTTCTTT | CASSPVRGTEAFF
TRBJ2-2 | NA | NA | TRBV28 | TGTGCCAGCAGGAGCCTTACAGAATGGATCACCGGGGAGCTGTTTTTT | CASRSLTEWITGELFF
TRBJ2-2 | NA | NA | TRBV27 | TGTGCCAGCAGTTTTGAGGGAGTAGGCACCGGGGAGCTGTTTTTT | CASSFEGVGTGELFF
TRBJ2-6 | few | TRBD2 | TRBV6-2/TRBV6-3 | TGTGCCAGCAGCCCAGGACTAGTCGGTGCCAACGTCCTGACTTTC | CASSPGLVGANVLTF
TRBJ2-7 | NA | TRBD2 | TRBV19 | TGTGCCAGTAGCCGGGGGGTCCGCTACGAGCAGTACTTC | CASSRGVRYEQYF